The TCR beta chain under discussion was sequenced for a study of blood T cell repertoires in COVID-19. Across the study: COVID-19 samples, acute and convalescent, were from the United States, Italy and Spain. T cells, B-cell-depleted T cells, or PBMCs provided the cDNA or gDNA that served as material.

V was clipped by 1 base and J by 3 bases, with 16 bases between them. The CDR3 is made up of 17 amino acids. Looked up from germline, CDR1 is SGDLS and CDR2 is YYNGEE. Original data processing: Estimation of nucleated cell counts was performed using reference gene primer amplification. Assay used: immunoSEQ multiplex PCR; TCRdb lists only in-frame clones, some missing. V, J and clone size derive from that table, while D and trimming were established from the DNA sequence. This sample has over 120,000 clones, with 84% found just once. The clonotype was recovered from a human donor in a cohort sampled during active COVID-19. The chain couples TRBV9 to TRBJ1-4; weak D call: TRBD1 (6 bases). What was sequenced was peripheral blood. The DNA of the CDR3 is TGTGCCAGCAGCGTATCCCAGGGGAGTTCGGCTAATGAAAAACTGTTTTTT. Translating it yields CASSVSQGSSANEKLFF.